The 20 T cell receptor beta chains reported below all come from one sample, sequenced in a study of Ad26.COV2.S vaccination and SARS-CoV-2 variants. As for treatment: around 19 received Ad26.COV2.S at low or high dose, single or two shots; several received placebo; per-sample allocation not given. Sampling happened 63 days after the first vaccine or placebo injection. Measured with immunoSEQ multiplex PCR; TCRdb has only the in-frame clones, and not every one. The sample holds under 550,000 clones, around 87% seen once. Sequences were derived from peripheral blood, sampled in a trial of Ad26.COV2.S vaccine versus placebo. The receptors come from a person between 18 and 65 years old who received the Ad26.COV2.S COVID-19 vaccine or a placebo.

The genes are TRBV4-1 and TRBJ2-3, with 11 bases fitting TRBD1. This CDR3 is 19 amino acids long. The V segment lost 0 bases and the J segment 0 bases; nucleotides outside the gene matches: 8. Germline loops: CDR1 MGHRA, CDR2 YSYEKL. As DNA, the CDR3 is TGCGCCAGCAGCCAAGATATTGGGACAGGGGGGACTAGCACAGATACGCAGTATTTT. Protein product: CASSQDIGTGGTSTDTQYF.

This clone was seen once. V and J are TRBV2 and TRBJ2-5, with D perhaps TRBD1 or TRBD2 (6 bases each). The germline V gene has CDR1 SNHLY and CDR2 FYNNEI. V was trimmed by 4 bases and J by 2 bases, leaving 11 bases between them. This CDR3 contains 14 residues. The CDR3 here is CASSVRGAQETQYF. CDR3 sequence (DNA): TGTGCCAGCAGTGTGAGGGGGGCTCAAGAGACCCAGTACTTC. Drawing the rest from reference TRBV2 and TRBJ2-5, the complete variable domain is EPEVTQTPSHQVTQMGQEVILRCVPISNHLYFYWYRQILGQKVEFLVSFYNNEISEKSEIFDDQFSVERPDGSNFTLKIRSTKLEDSAMYFCASSVRGAQETQYFGPGTRLLVL.

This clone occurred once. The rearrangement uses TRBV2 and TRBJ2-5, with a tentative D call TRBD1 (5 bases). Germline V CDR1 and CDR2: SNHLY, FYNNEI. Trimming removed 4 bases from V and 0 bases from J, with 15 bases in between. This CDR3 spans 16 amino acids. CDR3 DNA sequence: TGTGCCAGCAGTGTTACAGGCGCCGCGTACCAAGAGACCCAGTACTTC. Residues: CASSVTGAAYQETQYF. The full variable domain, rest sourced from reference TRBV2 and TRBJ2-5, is EPEVTQTPSHQVTQMGQEVILRCVPISNHLYFYWYRQILGQKVEFLVSFYNNEISEKSEIFDDQFSVERPDGSNFTLKIRSTKLEDSAMYFCASSVTGAAYQETQYFGPGTRLLVL.

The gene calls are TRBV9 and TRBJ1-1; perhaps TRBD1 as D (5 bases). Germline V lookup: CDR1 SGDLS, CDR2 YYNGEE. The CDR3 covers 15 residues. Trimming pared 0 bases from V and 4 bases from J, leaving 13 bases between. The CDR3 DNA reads TGTGCCAGCAGCGTAGGGGTCAGGGATTTCACTGAAGCTTTCTTT. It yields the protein CASSVGVRDFTEAFF.

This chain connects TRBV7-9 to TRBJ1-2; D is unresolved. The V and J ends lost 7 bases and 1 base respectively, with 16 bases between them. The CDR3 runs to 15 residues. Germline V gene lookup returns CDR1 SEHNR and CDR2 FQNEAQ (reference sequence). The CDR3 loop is CASKAHYGVNYGYTF. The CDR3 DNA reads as TGTGCCAGCAAAGCACATTATGGCGTTAACTATGGCTACACCTTC.

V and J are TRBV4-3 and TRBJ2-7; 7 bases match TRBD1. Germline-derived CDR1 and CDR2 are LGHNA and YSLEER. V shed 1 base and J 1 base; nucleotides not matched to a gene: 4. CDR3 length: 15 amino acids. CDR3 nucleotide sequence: TGCGCCAGCAGCCAAGGCCCGGGACAGTCCTACGAGCAGTACTTC. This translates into CASSQGPGQSYEQYF.

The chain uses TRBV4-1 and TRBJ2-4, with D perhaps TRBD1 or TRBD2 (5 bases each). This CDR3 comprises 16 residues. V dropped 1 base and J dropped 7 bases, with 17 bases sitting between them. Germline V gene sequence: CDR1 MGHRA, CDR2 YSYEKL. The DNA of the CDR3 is TGCGCCAGCAGCCAAGGACAAGGGGAGCCAAGGAACATTCAGTACTTC. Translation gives CASSQGQGEPRNIQYF.

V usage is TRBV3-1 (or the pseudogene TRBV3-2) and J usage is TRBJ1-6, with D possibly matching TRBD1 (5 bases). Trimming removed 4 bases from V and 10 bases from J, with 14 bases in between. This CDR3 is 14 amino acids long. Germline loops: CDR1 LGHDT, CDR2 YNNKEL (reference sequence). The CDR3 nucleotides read TGTGCCAGCAGCCTCAGACTCGGGGACTCACCCCTCCACTTT. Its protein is CASSLRLGDSPLHF.

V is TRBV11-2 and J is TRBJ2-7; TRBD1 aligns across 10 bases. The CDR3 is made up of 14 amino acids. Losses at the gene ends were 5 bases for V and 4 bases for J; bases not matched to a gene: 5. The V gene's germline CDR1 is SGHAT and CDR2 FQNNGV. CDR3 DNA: TGTGCCAGCAGCCCCGGGACAGGGGCTTACGAGCAGTACTTC. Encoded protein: CASSPGTGAYEQYF.

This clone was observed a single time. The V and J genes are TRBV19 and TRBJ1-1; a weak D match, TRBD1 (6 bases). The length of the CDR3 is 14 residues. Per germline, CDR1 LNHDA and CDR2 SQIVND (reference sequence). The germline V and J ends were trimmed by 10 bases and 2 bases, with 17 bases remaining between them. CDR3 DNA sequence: TGTGCCACGAGACCTGAGGGGGTAAACACTGAAGCTTTCTTT. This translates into CATRPEGVNTEAFF.

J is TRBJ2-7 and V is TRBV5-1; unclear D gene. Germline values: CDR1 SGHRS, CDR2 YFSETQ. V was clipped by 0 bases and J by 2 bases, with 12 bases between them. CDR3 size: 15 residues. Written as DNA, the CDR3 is TGCGCCAGCAGCTTGGGGCCCCAGGAGACCTACGAGCAGTACTTC. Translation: CASSLGPQETYEQYF.

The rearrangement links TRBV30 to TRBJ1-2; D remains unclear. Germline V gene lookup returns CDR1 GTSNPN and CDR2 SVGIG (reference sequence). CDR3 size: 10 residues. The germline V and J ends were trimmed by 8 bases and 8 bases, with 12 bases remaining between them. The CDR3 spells CAQRSVGYTF. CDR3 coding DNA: TGTGCCCAGAGGTCCGTGGGCTACACCTTC.

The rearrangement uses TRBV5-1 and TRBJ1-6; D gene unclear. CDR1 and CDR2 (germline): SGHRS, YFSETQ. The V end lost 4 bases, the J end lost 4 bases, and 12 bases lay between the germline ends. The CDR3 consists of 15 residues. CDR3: CASSPDGPYNSPLHF. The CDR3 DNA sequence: TGCGCCAGCAGCCCGGACGGACCTTATAATTCACCCCTCCACTTT.

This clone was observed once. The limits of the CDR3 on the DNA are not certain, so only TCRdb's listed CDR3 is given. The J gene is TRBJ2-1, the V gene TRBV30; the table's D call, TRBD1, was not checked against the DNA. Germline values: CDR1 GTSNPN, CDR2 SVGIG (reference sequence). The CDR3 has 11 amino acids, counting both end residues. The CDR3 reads CAWATGTVTFF.

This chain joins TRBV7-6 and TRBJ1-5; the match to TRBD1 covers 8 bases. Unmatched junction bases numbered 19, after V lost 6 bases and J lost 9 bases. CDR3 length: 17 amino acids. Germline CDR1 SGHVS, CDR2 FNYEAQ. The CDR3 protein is CASRQRTGPIKTGPQHF. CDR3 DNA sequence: TGTGCCAGCAGGCAAAGGACAGGGCCGATAAAAACGGGGCCCCAGCATTTT. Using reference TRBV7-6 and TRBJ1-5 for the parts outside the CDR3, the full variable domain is GAGVSQSPRYKVTKRGQDVALRCDPISGHVSLYWYRQALGQGPEFLTYFNYEAQQDKSGLPNDRFSAERPEGSISTLTIQRTEQRDSAMYRCASRQRTGPIKTGPQHFGDGTRLSIL.

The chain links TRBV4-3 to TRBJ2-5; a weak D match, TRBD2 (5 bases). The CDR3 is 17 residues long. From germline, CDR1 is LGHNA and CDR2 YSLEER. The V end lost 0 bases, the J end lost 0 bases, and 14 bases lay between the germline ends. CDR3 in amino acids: CASSQDGRGLDQETQYF. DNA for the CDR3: TGCGCCAGCAGCCAAGACGGGCGAGGGCTAGACCAAGAGACCCAGTACTTC.

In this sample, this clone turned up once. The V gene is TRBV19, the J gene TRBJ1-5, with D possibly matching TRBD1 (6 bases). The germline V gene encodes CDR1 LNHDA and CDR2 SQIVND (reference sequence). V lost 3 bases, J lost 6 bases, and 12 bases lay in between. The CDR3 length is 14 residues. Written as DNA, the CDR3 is TGTGCCAGTAGTATTAATAGGGGGGTTCAGCCCCAGCATTTT. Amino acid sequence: CASSINRGVQPQHF.

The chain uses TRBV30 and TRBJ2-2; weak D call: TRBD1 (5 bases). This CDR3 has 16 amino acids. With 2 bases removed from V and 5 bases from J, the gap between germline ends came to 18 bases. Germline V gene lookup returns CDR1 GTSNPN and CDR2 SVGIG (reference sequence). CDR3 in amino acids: CAWSWTRTFNTGELFF. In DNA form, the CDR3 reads TGTGCCTGGAGTTGGACAAGGACGTTCAATACCGGGGAGCTGTTTTTT.

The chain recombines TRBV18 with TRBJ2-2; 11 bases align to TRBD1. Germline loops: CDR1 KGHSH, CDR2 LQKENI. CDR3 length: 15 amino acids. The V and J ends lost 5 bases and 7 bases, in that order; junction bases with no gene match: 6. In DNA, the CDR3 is TGTGCCAGCTCATCCGGACAGGGGGCCGGCGGGGAGCTGTTTTTT. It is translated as CASSSGQGAGGELFF.

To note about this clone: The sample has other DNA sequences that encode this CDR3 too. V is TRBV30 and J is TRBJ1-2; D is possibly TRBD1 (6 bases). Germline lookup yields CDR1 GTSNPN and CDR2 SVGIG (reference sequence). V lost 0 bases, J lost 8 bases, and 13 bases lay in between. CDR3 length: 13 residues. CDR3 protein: CAWSVQGAGGYTF. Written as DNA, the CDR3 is TGTGCCTGGAGTGTACAGGGCGCTGGGGGCTACACCTTC. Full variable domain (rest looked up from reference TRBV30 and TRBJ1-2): SQTIHQWPATLVQPVGSPLSLECTVEGTSNPNLYWYRQAAGRGLQLLFYSVGIGQISSEVPQNLSASRPQDRQFILSSKKLLLSDSGFYLCAWSVQGAGGYTFGSGTRLTVV.